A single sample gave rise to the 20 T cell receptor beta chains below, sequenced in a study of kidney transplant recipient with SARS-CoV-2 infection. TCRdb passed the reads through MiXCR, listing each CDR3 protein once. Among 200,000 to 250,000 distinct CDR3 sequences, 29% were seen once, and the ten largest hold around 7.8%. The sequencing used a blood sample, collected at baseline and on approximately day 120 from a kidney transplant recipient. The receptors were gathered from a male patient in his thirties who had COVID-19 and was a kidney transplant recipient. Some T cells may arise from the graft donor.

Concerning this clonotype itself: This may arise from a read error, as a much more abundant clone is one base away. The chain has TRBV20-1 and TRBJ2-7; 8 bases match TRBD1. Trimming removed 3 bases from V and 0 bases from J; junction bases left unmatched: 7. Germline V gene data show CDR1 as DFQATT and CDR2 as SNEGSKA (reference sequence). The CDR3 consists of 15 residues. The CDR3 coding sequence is TGCAGTGCTAGTCTCGGACAGGGAGTCTCCTACGAGCAGTACTTC. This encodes CSASLGQGVSYEQYF.

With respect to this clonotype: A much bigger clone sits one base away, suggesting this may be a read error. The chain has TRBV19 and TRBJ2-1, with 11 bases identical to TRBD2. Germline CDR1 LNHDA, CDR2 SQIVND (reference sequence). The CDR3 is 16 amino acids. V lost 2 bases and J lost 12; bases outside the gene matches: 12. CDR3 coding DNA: TGTGCCAGTAGTATACTCCTAGCGGGGGGTTTTGATGGGCAGTTCTTC. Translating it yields CASSILLAGGFDGQFF.

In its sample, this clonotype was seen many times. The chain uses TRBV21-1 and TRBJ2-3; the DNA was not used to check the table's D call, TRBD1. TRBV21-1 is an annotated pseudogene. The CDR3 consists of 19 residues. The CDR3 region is CASSKIGGVPPGNTDTQYF. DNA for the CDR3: TGTGCCAGCAGCAAAATAGGAGGAGTACCCCCGGGTAACACAGATACGCAGTATTTT.

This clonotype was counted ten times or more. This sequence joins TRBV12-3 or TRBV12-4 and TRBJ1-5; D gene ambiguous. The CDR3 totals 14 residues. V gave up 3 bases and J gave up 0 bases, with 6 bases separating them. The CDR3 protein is CASSLGASNQPQHF. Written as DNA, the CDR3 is TGTGCCAGCAGTTTGGGAGCTAGCAATCAGCCCCAGCATTTT.

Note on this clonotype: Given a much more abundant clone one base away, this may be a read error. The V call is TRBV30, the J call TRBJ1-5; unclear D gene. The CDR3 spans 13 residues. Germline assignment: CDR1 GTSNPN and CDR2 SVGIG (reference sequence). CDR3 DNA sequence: TGTGCCTGGAGGGGTGGGGTGGGTCAGCCCCGGCATTTT. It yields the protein CAWRGGVGQPRHF.

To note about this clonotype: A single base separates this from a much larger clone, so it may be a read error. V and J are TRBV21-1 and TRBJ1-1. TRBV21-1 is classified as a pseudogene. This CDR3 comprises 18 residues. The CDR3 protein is CASSNKRGDWREDTEAFF. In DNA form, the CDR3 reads TGTGCCAGCAGCAATAAAAGGGGGGACTGGAGGGAGGACACTGAAGCTTTCTTT.

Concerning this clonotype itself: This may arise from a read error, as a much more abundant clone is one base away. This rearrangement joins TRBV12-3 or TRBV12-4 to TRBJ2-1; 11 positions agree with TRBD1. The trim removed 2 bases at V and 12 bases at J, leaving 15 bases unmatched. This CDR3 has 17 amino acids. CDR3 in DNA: TGTGCCAGCAGTTTACTTGCCCCGGGACAGGGGGGTGGTGGGCAGTTCTTC. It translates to CASSLLAPGQGGGGQFF.

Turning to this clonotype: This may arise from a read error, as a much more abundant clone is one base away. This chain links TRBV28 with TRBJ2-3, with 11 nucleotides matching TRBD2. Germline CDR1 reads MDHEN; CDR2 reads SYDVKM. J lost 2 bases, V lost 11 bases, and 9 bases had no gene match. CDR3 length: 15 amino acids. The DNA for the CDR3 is TGTGCCGGCAATCCTAGCGGGAGGAACACAGATACGCAGTATTTT. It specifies CAGNPSGRNTDTQYF.

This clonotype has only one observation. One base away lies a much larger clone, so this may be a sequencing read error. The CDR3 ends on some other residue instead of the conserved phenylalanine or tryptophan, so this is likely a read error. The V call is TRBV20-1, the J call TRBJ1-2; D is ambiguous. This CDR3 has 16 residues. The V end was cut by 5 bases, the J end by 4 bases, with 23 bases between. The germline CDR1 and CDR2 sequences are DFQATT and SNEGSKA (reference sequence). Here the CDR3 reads CSAPQALFRKTYGYTY. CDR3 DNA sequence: TGCAGTGCTCCGCAGGCGCTGTTTCGAAAGACCTATGGCTACACCTAC.

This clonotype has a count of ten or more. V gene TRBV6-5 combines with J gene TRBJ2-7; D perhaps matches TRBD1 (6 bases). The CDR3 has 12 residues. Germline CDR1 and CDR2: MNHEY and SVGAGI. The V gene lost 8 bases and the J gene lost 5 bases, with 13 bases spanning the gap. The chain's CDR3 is CASATGSHEQYF. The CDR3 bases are TGTGCCAGCGCCACAGGGTCCCACGAGCAGTACTTC.

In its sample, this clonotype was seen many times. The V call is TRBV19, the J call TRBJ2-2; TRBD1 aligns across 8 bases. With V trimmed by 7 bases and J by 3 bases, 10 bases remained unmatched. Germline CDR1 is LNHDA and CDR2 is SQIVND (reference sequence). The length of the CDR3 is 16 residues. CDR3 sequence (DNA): TGTGCCAGTACCATGACCGGGACAGGTGACACCGGGGAGCTGTTTTTT. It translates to CASTMTGTGDTGELFF.

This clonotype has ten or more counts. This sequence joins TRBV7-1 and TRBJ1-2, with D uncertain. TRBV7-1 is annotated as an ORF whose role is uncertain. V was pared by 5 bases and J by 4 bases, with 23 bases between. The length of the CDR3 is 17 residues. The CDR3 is CASSGYNHEGKTYGYTF. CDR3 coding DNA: TGTGCCAGCAGCGGGTATAATCACGAGGGAAAGACCTATGGCTACACCTTC.

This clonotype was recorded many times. The CDR3 DNA reads as TGTGCCAGCAGCTTAACCCAGGGGGCGCGTGGCTACACCTTC. Amino acids: CASSLTQGARGYTF. The genes are TRBV7-8 and TRBJ1-2, with TRBD1 identical over 8 bases. The CDR3 sequence is 14 residues long. From germline, CDR1 is SGHVS and CDR2 FQNEAQ. V lost 2 bases to trimming and J lost 7 bases; unmatched junction nucleotides: 6.

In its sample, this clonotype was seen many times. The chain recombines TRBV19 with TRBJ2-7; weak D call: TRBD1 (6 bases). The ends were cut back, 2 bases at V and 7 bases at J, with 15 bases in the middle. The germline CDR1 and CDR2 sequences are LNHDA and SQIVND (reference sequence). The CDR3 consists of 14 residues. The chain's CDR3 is CASSIPGAPGEQYF. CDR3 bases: TGTGCCAGTAGTATACCAGGGGCTCCCGGGGAGCAGTACTTC.

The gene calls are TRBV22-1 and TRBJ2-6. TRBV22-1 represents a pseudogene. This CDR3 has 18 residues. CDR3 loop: CLGAWKESEQSRANVLTF. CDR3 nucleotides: TGTCTGGGAGCGTGGAAGGAAAGCGAACAAAGTCGGGCCAACGTCCTGACTTTC.

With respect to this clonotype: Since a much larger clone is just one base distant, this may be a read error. The CDR3 reads CANSYGIRSRKTYGYTF. For the CDR3, the DNA is TGCGCCAACAGTTATGGAATAAGATCGCGAAAGACCTATGGCTACACCTTC. The V call is TRBV10-1, the J call TRBJ1-2; no clear D. CDR3 size: 17 residues. Per the germline V gene, CDR1 is WNHNN and CDR2 is SYGVQD (reference sequence).

CDR3 coding DNA: TGCAGTGCTAGGGAACTCGGGACAGACAACTCCTACGAGCAGTACTTC. It is translated as CSARELGTDNSYEQYF. The gene calls are TRBV20-1 and TRBJ2-4; TRBD1 matches 7 bases. The J call is in doubt because the DNA end fits TRBJ2-7 better. Germline V gene data show CDR1 as DFQATT and CDR2 as SNEGSKA (reference sequence). The length of the CDR3 is 16 residues.

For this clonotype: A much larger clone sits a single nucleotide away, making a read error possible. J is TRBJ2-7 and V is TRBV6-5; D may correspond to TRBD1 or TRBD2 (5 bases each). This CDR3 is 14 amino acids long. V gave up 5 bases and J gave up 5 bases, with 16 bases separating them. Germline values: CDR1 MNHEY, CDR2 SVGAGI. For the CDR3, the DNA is TGTGCCAGCAGTGACCTGGGACGGTTCCACGAGCAGTACTTC. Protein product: CASSDLGRFHEQYF.

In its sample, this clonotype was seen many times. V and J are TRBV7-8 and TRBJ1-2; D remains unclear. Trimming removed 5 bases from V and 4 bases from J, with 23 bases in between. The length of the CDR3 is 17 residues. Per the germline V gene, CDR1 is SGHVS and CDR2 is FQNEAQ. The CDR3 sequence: CASSGSQFTRKTYGYTF. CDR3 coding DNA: TGTGCCAGCAGCGGCTCTCAGTTTACCCGAAAGACCTATGGCTACACCTTC.

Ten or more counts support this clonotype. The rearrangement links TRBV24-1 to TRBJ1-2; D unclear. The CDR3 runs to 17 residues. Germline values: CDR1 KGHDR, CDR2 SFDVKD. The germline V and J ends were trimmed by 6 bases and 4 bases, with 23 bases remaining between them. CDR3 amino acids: CATSRIRSTRKTYGYTF. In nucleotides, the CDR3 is TGTGCCACCAGTAGGATTCGTAGTACCAGAAAGACCTATGGCTACACCTTC.